This T cell receptor (beta chain) was identified during a study of T cell responses to AZD1222 COVID-19 vaccine (dated by TCRdb to 2020 to 2023). A note on the overall study: AZD1222 recipients given second doses at about 4 weeks or at about 12 weeks were pooled, since spike-specific TCR depth and breadth were not found to differ between the two schedules. TCR sequencing covered over 230 trial participants: 200 to 210 given two doses of AZD1222 and approximately 25 given two doses of MenACWY control vaccine. Trial participants were enrolled by age into 18-55, 56-69 and 70-plus year subgroups, with around 150, 28 and 57 TCR-sequenced participants respectively. On the study overall, not on this receptor specifically: Participants were mostly white British and included more females than males, and it was suggested by the authors that clonal diversity may have been underestimated. Reportedly, almost half of the unique spike-specific TCRs recognized epitopes lying outside the regions that are mutated in the B.1.351 and B.1.1.7 variants. The 56-69-year group was small, and its depth increase did not reach significance, likely because of low power. A significant rise in spike-specific TCR breadth and depth was observed after two AZD1222 doses relative to day 0 and relative to MenACWY recipients. No day 14 peak-response samples were available, so repertoires were characterized only after the peak T cell response. Conclusions about previously exposed vaccinees are limited because only 6 or 7 AZD1222 recipients were SARS-CoV-2 seropositive at baseline. The vaccine-associated CD4 TCRs covered the entire spike protein, and the dominant responses fell in regions 160-218 and 743-854.

The CDR3 regions of human TCRbeta chains were subjected to immunosequencing. As for how the authors treated the data: TCRs in the repertoires were matched against a reference library of SARS-CoV-2-specific TCRs that had been generated with the MIRA antigen-specificity platform. Breadth meant the fraction of unique TCRs that were SARS-CoV-2-associated, whereas depth meant the fraction of total T cells that were SARS-CoV-2-associated. Each spike-specific TCR was assigned to its reactive spike region and to a CD4 or CD8 class using the MIRA data. Log10-transformed breadth and depth values were compared by one-way ANOVA with Sidak's multiple comparisons tests. The table was pulled from immuneACCESS by TCRdb, which kept in-frame rearrangements only. Such tables lose some clones; where checked, under half of the loss comes from unresolved V genes, and the rest has no known cause. Clone size and V and J calls were adopted from that table, with D and trimming inferred from the DNA. This sample gives roughly 150,000 clones in total; 80% to 95% of them show up just once. The ten largest make up around 2.5% of the sample.

Regarding this clone: There is no known antigen for this receptor. There are no base qualities to consult, and no much larger clone falls within one base.

Read against the paper, the sample's time point label means: baseline before first vaccination. Samples from vaccinated people were obtained from the UK trials COV001 and COV002, which included a single-blind randomized controlled phase 2/3 trial of AZD1222 (ChAdOx1 nCoV-19) in healthy adults. For TCRbeta chain sequencing, PBMC samples were collected from trial participants at day 0 and at day 28 after the second dose. V drops 3 bases and J drops 3 bases, leaving 12 bases in between. CDR1 LNHNV and CDR2 YYDKDF are derived from the germline V gene (reference sequence). From cysteine to phenylalanine, the CDR3 is 14 amino acids long. Only the CDR3 DNA stays, 42 bases, in frame from base 1.

This sample comprised peripheral blood, obtained on day 0 of AZD1222 vaccination. The origin of this receptor is an adult in good health. This chain is built from TRBV15 and TRBJ2-7; the D element could tentatively be TRBD1 or TRBD2, as 5 bases agree for each. In nucleotides, the sequence is TGTGCCACCAGCAGGAGAGGGGACGGCTACGAGCAGTACTTC. Its protein is CATSRRGDGYEQYF.